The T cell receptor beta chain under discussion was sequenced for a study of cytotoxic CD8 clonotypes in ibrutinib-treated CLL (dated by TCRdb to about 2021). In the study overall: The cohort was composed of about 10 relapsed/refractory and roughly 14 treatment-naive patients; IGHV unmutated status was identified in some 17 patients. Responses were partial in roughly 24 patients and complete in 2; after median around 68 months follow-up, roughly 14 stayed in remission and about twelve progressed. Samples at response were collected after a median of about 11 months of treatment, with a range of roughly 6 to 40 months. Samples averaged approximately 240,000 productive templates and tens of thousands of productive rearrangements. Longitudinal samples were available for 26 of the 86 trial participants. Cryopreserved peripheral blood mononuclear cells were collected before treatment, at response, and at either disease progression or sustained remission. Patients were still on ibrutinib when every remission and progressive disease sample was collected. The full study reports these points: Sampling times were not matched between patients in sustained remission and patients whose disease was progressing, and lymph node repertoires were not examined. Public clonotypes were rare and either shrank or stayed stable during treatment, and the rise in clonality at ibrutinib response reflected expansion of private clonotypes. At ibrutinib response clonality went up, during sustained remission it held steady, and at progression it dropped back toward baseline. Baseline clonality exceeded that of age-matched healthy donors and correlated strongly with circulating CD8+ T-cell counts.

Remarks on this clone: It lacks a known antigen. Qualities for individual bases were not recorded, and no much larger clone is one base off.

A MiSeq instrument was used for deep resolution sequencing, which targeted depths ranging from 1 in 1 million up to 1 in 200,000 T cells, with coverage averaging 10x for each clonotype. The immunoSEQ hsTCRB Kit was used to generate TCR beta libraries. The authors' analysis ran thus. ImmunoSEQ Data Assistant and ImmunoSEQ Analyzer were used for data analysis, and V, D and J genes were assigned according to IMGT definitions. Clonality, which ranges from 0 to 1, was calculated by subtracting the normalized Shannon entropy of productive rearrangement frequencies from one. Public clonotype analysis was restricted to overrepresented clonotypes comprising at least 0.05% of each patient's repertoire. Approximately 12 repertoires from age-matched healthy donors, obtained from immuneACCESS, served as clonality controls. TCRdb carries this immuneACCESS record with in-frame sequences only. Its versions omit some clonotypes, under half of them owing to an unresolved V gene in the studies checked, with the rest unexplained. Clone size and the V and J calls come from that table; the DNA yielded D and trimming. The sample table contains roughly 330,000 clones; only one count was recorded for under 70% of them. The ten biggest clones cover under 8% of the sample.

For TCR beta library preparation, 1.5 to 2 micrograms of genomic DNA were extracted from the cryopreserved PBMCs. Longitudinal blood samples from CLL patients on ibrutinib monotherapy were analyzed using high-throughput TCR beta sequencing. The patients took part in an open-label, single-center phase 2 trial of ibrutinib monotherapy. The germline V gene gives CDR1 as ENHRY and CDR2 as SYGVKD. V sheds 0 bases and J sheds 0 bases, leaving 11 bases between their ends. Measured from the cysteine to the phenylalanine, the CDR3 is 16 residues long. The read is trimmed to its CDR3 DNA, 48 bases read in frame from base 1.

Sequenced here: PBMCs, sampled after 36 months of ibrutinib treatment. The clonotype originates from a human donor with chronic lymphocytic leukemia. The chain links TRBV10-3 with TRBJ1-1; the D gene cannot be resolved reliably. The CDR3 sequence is CAISESFGHMNTEAFF. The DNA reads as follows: TGTGCCATCAGTGAGTCGTTCGGGCATATGAACACTGAAGCTTTCTTT.